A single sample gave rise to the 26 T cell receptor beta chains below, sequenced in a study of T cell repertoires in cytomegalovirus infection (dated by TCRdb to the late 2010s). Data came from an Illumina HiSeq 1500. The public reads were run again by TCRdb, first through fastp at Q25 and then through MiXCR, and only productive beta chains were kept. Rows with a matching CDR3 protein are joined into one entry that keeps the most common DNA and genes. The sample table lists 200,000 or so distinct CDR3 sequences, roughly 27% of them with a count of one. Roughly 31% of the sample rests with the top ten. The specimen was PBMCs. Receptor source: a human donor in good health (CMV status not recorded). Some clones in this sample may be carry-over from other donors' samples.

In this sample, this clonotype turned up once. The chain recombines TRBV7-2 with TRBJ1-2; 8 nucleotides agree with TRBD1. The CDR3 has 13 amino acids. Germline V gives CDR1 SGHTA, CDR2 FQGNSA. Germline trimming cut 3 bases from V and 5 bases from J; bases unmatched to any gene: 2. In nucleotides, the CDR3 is TGTGCCAGCAGCTTGGGACAGGAGTATGGCTACACCTTC. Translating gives CASSLGQEYGYTF.

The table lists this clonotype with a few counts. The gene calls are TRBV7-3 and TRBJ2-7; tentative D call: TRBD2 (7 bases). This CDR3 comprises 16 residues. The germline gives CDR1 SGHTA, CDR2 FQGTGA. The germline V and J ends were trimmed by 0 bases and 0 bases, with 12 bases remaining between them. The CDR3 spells CASSLTGGGLSYEQYF. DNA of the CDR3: TGTGCCAGCAGCTTAACGGGCGGGGGCCTCTCCTACGAGCAGTACTTC.

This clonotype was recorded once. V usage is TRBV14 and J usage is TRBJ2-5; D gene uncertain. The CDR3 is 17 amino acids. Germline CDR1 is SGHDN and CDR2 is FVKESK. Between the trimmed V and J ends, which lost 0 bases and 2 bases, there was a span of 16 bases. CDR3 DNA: TGTGCCAGCAGCCAAGAATCTTTGTTTATCCTACAAGAGACCCAGTACTTC. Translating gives CASSQESLFILQETQYF.

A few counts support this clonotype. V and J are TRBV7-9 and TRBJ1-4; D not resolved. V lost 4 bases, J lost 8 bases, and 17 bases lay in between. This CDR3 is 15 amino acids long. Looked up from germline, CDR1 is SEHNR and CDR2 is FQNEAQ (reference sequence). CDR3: CASSSPISRQEKLFF. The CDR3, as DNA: TGTGCCAGCAGCTCTCCGATATCCCGTCAGGAAAAACTGTTTTTT.

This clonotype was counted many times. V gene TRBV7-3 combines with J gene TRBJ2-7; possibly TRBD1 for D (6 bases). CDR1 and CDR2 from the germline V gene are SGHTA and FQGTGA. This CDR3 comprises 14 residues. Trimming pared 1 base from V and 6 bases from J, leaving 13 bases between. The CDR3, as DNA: TGTGCCAGCAGCTTAAAAGGGACATCGGGCGAGCAGTACTTC. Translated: CASSLKGTSGEQYF.

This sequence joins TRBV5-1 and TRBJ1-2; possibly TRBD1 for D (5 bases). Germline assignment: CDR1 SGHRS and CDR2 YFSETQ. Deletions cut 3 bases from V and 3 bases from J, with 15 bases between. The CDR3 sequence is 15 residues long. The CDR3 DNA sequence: TGCGCCAGCAGCTCTCCGGGACGGCAAGACTATGGCTACACCTTC. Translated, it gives CASSSPGRQDYGYTF. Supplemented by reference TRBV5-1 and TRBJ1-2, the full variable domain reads KAGVTQTPRYLIKTRGQQVTLSCSPISGHRSVSWYQQTPGQGLQFLFEYFSETQRNKGNFPGRFSGRQFSNSRSEMNVSTLELGDSALYLCASSSPGRQDYGYTFGSGTRLTVV.

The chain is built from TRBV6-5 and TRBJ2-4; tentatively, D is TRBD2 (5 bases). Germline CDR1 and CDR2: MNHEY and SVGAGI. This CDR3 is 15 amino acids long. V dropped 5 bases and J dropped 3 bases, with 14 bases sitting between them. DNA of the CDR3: TGTGCCAGCAGTCCAATGGGCGCGGGCAAAAACATTCAGTACTTC. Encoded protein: CASSPMGAGKNIQYF.

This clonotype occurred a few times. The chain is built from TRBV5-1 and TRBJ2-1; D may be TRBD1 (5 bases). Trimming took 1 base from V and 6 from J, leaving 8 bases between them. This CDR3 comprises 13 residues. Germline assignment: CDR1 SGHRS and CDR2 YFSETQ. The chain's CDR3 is CASSLRQGNEQFF. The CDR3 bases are TGCGCCAGCAGCTTGCGGCAGGGCAATGAGCAGTTCTTC.

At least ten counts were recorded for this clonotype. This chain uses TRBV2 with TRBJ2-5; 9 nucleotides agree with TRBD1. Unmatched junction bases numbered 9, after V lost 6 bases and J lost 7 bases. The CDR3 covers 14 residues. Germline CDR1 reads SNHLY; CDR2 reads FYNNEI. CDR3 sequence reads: CASSQGQGFGTQYF. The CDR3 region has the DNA TGTGCCAGCAGCCAGGGACAGGGTTTTGGGACCCAGTACTTC.

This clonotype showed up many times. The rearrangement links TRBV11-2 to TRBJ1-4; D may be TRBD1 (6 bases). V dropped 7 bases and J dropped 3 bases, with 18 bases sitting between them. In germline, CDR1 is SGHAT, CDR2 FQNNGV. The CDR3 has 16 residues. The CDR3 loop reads CASTPKAQGANEKLFF. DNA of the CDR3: TGTGCCAGCACCCCTAAGGCACAGGGAGCTAATGAAAAACTGTTTTTT.

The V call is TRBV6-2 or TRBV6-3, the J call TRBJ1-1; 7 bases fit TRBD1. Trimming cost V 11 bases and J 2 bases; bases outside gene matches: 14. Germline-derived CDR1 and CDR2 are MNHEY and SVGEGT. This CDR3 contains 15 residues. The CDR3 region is CAVRPRTGANTEAFF. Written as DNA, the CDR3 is TGTGCCGTGCGCCCCAGGACAGGAGCAAACACTGAAGCTTTCTTT.

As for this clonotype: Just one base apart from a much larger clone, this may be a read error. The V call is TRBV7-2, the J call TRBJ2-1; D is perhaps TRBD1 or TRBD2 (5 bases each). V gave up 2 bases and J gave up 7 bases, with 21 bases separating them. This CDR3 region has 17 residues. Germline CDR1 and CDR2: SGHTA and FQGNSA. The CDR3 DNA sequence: TGTGCCAGCAGCTTATGGGTTCGACAGAGGGCGGCGAATGAGCAGTTCTTC. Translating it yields CASSLWVRQRAANEQFF.

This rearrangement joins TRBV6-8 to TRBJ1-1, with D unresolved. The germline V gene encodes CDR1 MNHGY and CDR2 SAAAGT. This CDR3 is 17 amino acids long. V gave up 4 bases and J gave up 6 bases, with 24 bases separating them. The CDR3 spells CASSWGGRPSLAAEAFF. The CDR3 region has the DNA TGTGCCAGCAGTTGGGGTGGAAGGCCCTCACTGGCCGCTGAAGCTTTCTTT.

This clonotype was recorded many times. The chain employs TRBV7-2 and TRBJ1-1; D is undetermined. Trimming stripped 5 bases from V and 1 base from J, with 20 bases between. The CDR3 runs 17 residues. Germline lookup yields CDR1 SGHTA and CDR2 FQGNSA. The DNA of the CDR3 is TGTGCCAGCAGCCACTCTATGTCACAGATAACGAACACTGAAGCTTTCTTT. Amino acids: CASSHSMSQITNTEAFF.

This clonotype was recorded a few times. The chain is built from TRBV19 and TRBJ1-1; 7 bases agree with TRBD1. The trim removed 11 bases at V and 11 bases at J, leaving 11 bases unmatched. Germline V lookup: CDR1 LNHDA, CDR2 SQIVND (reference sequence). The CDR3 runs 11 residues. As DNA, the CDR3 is TGTGCCTGCAAGCTAGGGGGCGCGGCTTTCTTT. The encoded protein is CACKLGGAAFF.

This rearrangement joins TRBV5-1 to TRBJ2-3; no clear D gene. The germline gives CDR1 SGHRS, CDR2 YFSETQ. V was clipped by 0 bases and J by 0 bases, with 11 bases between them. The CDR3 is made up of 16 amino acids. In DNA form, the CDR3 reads TGCGCCAGCAGCTTGGGGGCCGGCACTAGCACAGATACGCAGTATTTT. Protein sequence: CASSLGAGTSTDTQYF.

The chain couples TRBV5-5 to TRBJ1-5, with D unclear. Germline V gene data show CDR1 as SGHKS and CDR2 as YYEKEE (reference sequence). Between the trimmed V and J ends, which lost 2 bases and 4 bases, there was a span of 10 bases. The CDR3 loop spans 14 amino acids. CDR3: CASSFSRVNQPQHF. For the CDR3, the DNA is TGTGCCAGCAGCTTCTCGAGGGTGAATCAGCCCCAGCATTTT.

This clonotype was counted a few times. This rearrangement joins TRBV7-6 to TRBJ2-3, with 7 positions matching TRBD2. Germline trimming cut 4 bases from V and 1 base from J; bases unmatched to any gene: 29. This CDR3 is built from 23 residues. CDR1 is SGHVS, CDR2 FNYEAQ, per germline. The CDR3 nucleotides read TGTGCCAGCAGCTCGATCCTCAACTTTCTGGCGGGGGTGCCCTTATCCCGCACAGATACGCAGTATTTT. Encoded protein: CASSSILNFLAGVPLSRTDTQYF.

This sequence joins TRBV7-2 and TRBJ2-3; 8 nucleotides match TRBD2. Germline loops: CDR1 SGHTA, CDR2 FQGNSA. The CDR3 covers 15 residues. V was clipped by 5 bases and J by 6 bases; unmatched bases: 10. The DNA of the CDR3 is TGTGCCAGCAGCCCCCAGGCGGGGGGCAGGGATACGCAGTATTTT. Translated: CASSPQAGGRDTQYF.

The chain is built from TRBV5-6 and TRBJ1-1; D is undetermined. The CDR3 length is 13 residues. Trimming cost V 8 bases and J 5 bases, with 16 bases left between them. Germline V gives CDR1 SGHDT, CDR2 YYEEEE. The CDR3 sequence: CASSRVLDTEAFF. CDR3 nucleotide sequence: TGTGCCAGTAGCCGGGTTCTGGATACTGAAGCTTTCTTT.

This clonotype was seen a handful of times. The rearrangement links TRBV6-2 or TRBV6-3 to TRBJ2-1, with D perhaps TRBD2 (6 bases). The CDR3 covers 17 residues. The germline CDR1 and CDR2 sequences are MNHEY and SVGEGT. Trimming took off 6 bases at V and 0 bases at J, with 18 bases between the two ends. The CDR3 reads CASSRGTLVSSYNEQFF. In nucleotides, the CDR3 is TGTGCCAGCAGCCGGGGGACGTTAGTTAGCTCCTACAATGAGCAGTTCTTC.

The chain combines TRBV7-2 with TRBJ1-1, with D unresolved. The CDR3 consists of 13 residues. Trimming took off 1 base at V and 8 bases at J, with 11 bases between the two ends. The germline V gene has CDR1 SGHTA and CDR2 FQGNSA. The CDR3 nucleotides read TGTGCCAGCAGCTTAGTCCTGAGAGGGGAAGCTTTCTTT. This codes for CASSLVLRGEAFF.

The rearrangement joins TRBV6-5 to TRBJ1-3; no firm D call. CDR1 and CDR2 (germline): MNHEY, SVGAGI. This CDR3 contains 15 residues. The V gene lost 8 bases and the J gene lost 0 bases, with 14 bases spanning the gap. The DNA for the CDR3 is TGTGCCAGCCAGACGGACGTCCTCTCTGGAAACACCATATATTTT. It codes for CASQTDVLSGNTIYF.

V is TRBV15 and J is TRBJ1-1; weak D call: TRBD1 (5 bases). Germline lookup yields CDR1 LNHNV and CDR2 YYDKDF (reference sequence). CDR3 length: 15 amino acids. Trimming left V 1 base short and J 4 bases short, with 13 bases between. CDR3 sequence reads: CATSRGGEGTTEAFF. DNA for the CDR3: TGTGCCACCAGCAGAGGAGGAGAGGGGACCACTGAAGCTTTCTTT.

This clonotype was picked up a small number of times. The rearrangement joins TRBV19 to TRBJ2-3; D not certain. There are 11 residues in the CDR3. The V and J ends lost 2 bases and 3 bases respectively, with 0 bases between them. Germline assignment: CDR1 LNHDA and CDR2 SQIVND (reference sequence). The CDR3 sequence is CASSITDTQYF. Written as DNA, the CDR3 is TGTGCCAGTAGTATAACAGATACGCAGTATTTT.

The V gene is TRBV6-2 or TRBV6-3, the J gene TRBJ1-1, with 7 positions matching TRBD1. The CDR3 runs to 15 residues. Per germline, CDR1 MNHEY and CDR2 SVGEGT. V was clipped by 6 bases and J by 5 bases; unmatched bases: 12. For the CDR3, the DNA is TGTGCCAGCAGCTATGACATGGCAGGGGGGACTGAAGCTTTCTTT. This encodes CASSYDMAGGTEAFF.